This T cell receptor (beta chain) was observed in a study of cytomegalovirus exposure and HLA in healthy donors. Primers: 60 Vbeta forward and 13 Jbeta reverse. Generated by immunoSEQ multiplex PCR, the TCRdb table keeps only in-frame clones and is missing some. The sample carries about 120,000 clones, about 8% recorded once. This clone was counted between two and nine times. J lost 7 bases, V lost 2 bases, and 5 bases had no gene match. Germline CDR1 is MNHNY and CDR2 is SVGAGI (reference sequence). This CDR3 has 15 amino acids. This chain links TRBV6-6 with TRBJ1-6; 7 nucleotides match TRBD1. Sequenced input: PBMCs. This receptor was identified in a woman in her thirties or forties in good health and CMV-seropositive. CDR3 in amino acids: CASSYGTAENSPLHF. Here the CDR3 DNA reads TGTGCCAGCAGTTACGGGACAGCCGAAAATTCACCCCTCCACTTT.